A selection of T cell receptor beta chains follows, all from one sample in a study of blood T cell repertoires in COVID-19. Method: immunoSEQ multiplex PCR; TCRdb's copy keeps in-frame clones and lacks some. The sample records 50,000 to 70,000 clones, 86% being singletons. Source material: peripheral blood. These receptors were obtained from a man aged 45 to 65 with active COVID-19. Both conserved end residues are part of each CDR3. The D gene is left open where the match is weak. For some rows the clone size is stated as once, few or many, or as a class when expanded; others skip it.

v_call	clone_size	j_call	d_call	cdr3_nt	cdr3_aa
TRBV5-4	few	TRBJ1-2	NA	TGTGCCAGCAGCTTGGGCGGCGCACGAGTCTATGGCTACACCTTC	CASSLGGARVYGYTF
TRBV9	NA	TRBJ1-1	NA	TGTGCCAGCAGCCCCCAGGGGTTTTCGTTGAACACTGAAGCTTTCTTT	CASSPQGFSLNTEAFF
TRBV19	NA	TRBJ2-1	TRBD1	TGTGCCAGTAGTATAGGTCTTGGGGGGACAGGGAGGGCCAATGAGCAGTTCTTC	CASSIGLGGTGRANEQFF
TRBV9	NA	TRBJ2-6	NA	TGTGCCAGCAGGACAGCGATCTCTGGGGCCAACGTCCTGACTTTC	CASRTAISGANVLTF
TRBV3-1/TRBV3-2	NA	TRBJ2-4	TRBD2	TGTGCCAGCAGCCATGAGGGACTAGGGGCCAGCTTC	CASSHEGLGASF
TRBV5-1	NA	TRBJ1-1	NA	TGCGCCAGCAGCTTGGGGGCGACAGCCCTGAACACTGAAGCTTTCTTT	CASSLGATALNTEAFF
TRBV9	NA	TRBJ1-1	TRBD1	TGTGCCAGCAGCGCGAGACAGGGGGTAGCTTTCTTT	CASSARQGVAFF
TRBV5-1	NA	TRBJ2-2	NA	TGCGCCAGCAGCTTTGGAGGCCTGAACACCGGGGAGCTGTTTTTT	CASSFGGLNTGELFF
TRBV6-6	few	TRBJ1-2	TRBD1	TGTGCCAGCGTTCTTATTGGACAGGGTAACTATGGCTACACCTTC	CASVLIGQGNYGYTF
TRBV11-3	NA	TRBJ2-3	TRBD1	TGTGCCAGCAGCTTAGGGACAGGGGAAACAGATACGCAGTATTTT	CASSLGTGETDTQYF
TRBV7-9	NA	TRBJ2-5	TRBD1	TGTGCCAGCAGCTCCCACTCGGGACAGGGGGAAGAGACCCAGTACTTC	CASSSHSGQGEETQYF
TRBV21-1	NA	TRBJ1-6	NA	TGTGCCAGCAGCAAAGTGGTCTTTTTTAGGGGGTGTAATTCACCCCTCCACTTT	CASSKVVFFRGCNSPLHF
TRBV12-3/TRBV12-4	once	TRBJ1-3	NA	TGTGCCAGCAGTTCTCGGACAAGGAACACCATATATTTT	CASSSRTRNTIYF
TRBV6-5	once	TRBJ1-6	NA	TGTGCCAGCCAGGACCGGCGGGGTAGCTCACCCCTCCACTTT	CASQDRRGSSPLHF
TRBV12-3/TRBV12-4	medium-sized	TRBJ1-4	NA	TGTGCCAGCAGGCTACAGGGTGGGGAAAAACTGTTTTTT	CASRLQGGEKLFF
TRBV11-2	NA	TRBJ2-3	NA	TGTGCCAGCACCGAGTCCAGCGGGCTTGTCACAGATACGCAGTATTTT	CASTESSGLVTDTQYF
TRBV5-5	NA	TRBJ2-1	TRBD2	TGTGCCAGCAGCTTGGACGTTACGGGAGGGCCCATCTCCTACAATGAGCAGTTCTTC	CASSLDVTGGPISYNEQFF
TRBV6-6	once	TRBJ2-1	NA	TGTGCCAGCAGTTTCCCAGGGATGGATGAGCAGTTCTTC	CASSFPGMDEQFF
TRBV4-2	few	TRBJ1-1	NA	TGTGCCAGCAGCCAAGACGGGGGGGACACTGAAGCTTTCTTT	CASSQDGGDTEAFF
TRBV19	NA	TRBJ2-2	TRBD1	TGTGCCAGTAGTATTGGGCAGGGGGCCACCGGGGAGCTGTTTTTT	CASSIGQGATGELFF
TRBV30	NA	TRBJ2-1	NA	TGTGCCTGGAGTGTACAAAGTGTTGGGTTCTTC	CAWSVQSVGFF
TRBV6-6	NA	TRBJ1-1	TRBD1	TGTGCCAGCAATAAACAGGGGGCGCGGGGAACTGAAGCTTTCTTT	CASNKQGARGTEAFF
TRBV11-2	NA	TRBJ2-3	TRBD2	TGTGCCAGCAGCTTCGAACCGGGACTAGCGCGCACAGATACGCAGTATTTT	CASSFEPGLARTDTQYF
TRBV27	NA	TRBJ1-1	NA	TGTGCCAGCAGTCCACGGGTGCCTTTCTTT	CASSPRVPFF
TRBV27	NA	TRBJ2-3	NA	TGTGCCAGCAGTTCACAGGTTCCTAGCACAGATACGCAGTATTTT	CASSSQVPSTDTQYF
TRBV16	few	TRBJ1-1	NA	TGTGCCAGCAGCCAATATACCGGAGAGGACACTGAAGCTTTCTTT	CASSQYTGEDTEAFF
TRBV19	few	TRBJ2-3	TRBD2	TGTGCCAGTAGTATAGGGGGGAGGGCAGATACGCAGTATTTT	CASSIGGRADTQYF
TRBV5-6	NA	TRBJ1-5	NA	TGTGCCAGCAGCAGCTTGGGTGGACAGTCATATCAGCCCCAGCATTTT	CASSSLGGQSYQPQHF